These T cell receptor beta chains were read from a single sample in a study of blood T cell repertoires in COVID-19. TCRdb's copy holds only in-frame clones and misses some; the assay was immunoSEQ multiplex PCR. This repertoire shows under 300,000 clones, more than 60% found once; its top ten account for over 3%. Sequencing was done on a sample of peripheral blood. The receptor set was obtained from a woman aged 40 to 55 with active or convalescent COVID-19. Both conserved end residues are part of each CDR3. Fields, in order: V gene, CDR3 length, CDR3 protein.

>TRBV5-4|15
CASSSTKTGNTEAFF
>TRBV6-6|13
CASSSAGGTEAFF
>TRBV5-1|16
CASSSGTGTGANVLTF
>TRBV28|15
CASSPWTGTFTEAFF
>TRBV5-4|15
CASSVAGLSTDTQYF
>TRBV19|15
CASSTSLAGDNEQFF
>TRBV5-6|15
CASSRTDSSNQPQHF
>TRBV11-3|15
CASSPQGTGTGELFF
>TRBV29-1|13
CSVERGGNYGYTF
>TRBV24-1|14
CATSDTGTGDTQYF
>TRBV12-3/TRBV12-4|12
CASSIDLYGYTF
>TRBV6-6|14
CASSYSAGQMGYTF
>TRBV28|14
CASSLAGGSDTQYF
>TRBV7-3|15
CASGHGHFMNTEAFF
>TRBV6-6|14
CASKKTSGGETQYF
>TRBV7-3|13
CASSLTVNTEAFF
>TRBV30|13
CAWSMTGAYGYTF
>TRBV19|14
CASSTTTGNYGYTF
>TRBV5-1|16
CASSLWTVAENTEAFF
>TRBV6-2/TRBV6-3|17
CASSTHPQTGGAYEQYF
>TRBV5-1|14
CASSSTGGDYGYTF
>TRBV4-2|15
CASRSLAGEYNEQFF
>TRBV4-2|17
CASSQEGYREPGNTIYF
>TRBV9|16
CASSPRLAGDFYEQYF
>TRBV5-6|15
CASSPRDKNTGELFF
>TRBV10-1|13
CASSASLDTEAFF
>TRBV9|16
CASSVSSSGGADTQYF
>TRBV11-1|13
CASSLRGGTGYTF
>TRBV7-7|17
CASINRGQTQHPLCYTF
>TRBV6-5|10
CASQYTEAFF
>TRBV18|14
CASSPGAGFAEAFF
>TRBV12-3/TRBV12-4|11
CASSFSYGYTF
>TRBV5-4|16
CASSVGQGRANYGYTF
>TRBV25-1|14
CASSDDRGGEKLFF
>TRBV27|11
CASSSGETQYF
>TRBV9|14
CASSSGTGYYEQYF
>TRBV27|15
CASSRQGAPNTEAFF
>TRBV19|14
CASSTTATNYGYTF
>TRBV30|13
CAWTRGLNQPQHF
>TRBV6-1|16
CASSEQPAAELYGYTF
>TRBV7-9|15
CASDNQGLSGNTIYF
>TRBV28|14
CASRFPGGTYEQYF
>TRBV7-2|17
CASSYPTSGGIYNEQFF
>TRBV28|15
CASSLMGQGYNEQFF
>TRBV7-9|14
CASSSLAEEETQYF
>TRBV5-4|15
CASSLVSQGYGIQYF
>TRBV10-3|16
CAISARRAGSTDTQYF
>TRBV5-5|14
CASSFGGADYGYTF
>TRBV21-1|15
CASSRDSTTNEKLFF
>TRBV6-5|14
CASRPGQDYYGYTF
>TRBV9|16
CASSVGLAASTDTQYF
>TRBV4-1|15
CASSQEGSRSTEAFF